Reported below is one T cell receptor (beta chain). The specificity of this receptor is unknown. No much larger clone is present one base from it, and per-base qualities are unavailable. The data originate from a study of T cell changes during pregnancy in multiple sclerosis (dated by TCRdb to the late 2010s). The study in broad terms: The study looked at changes in the T cell repertoire across pregnancy in women with multiple sclerosis.

CDR3 length: 18 amino acids, cysteine to phenylalanine. Just the 54-base CDR3 DNA is kept, in frame starting at base 1. The junction shows trimming of 6 bases on V and 2 bases on J, plus 25 bases between the germline ends. Taken from the germline V gene (reference sequence), the CDR1 and CDR2 loops are MNHEY and SMNVEV. Receptors were amplified or captured by the immunoSEQ multiplex PCR assay. The table comes from immuneACCESS by way of TCRdb, which keeps in-frame sequences with V and J called. Part of the clones is missing from these tables; in studies checked, under half for an unresolved V gene and the rest for unknown reasons. A total of about 75,000 clones appear in this sample, approximately 95% of them only once. The ten most abundant clones make up approximately 0.15% of the sample.

The chain was built from TRBV27 and TRBJ1-1; no D gene call is confident. This sequence originates from a female donor with multiple sclerosis, enrolled in a pregnancy study. This sample comprised CD4+ T cells from peripheral blood mononuclear cells, obtained after pregnancy. The DNA sequence is TGTGCCAGCAGCCTCTCAAATACATACAGAACGAGAAACACTGAAGCTTTCTTT. Translated, this is CASSLSNTYRTRNTEAFF.